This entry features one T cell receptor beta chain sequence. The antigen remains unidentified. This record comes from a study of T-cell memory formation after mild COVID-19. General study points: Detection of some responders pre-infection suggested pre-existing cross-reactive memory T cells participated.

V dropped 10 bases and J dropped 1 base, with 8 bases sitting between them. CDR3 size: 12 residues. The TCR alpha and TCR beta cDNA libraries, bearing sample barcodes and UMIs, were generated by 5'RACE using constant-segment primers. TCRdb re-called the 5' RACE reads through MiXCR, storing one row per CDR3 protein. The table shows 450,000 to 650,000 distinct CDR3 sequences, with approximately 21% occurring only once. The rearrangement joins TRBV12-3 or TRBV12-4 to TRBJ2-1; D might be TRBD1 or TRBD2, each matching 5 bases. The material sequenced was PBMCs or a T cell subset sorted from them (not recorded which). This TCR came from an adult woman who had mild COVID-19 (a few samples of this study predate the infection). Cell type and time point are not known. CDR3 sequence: CATRESYNEQFF. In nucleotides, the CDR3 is TGTGCCACCAGGGAGTCCTACAATGAGCAGTTCTTC.